Below are 6 T cell receptor beta chains sequenced from a single sample in a study of OX40 agonist ivuxolimab in advanced cancers. Generated by immunoSEQ multiplex PCR, the TCRdb table keeps only in-frame clones and is missing some. Here the sample spans approximately 74,000 clones, nearly 90% being singletons. The specimen comprised CD4+ or CD8+ T cells sorted from blood, sampled in a trial of the OX40 agonist ivuxolimab. These TCRs come from an adult with an advanced solid tumor such as melanoma, head and neck, liver or kidney cancer.

The chain has TRBV18 and TRBJ2-3; no reliable D call. The CDR3 has 17 amino acids. Trimming removed 5 bases at V and 1 base at J, with 19 bases between. CDR1 KGHSH and CDR2 LQKENI come from the germline V gene. CDR3 residues: CASSSMTRPGGTDTQYF. The CDR3 nucleotides are TGTGCCAGCTCATCCATGACCAGGCCGGGTGGCACAGATACGCAGTATTTT.

The chain combines TRBV29-1 with TRBJ2-3; TRBD1 matches at 9 bases. The junction had 14 bases not matched to a gene; V was cut back by 6 bases and J by 7 bases. Germline CDR1 reads SQVTM; CDR2 reads ANQGSEA. The CDR3 has 15 amino acids. CDR3 in amino acids: CSVAQGARVGNTQYF. The CDR3 DNA follows: TGCAGCGTCGCACAGGGGGCGCGGGTGGGAAATACGCAGTATTTT.

The chain couples TRBV5-1 to TRBJ2-2; 8 bases align to TRBD2. Germline CDR1 reads SGHRS; CDR2 reads YFSETQ. V lost 4 bases to trimming and J lost 2 bases; unmatched junction nucleotides: 10. The CDR3 loop spans 17 amino acids. Here the CDR3 reads CASSVDGTSVNTGELFF. The CDR3 DNA is TGCGCCAGCAGCGTGGACGGGACTAGTGTCAACACCGGGGAGCTGTTTTTT.

V and J are TRBV18 and TRBJ2-7, with D perhaps matching TRBD2 (5 bases). The CDR3 sequence is 15 residues long. Germline CDR1 KGHSH, CDR2 LQKENI. The V and J ends lost 3 bases and 6 bases respectively, with 18 bases between them. Written as DNA, the CDR3 is TGTGCCAGCTCACCGAGGGTGGACCCGGGCTCCGAGCAGTACTTC. The encoded protein is CASSPRVDPGSEQYF. Drawing the rest from reference TRBV18 and TRBJ2-7, the complete variable domain is NAGVMQNPRHLVRRRGQEARLRCSPMKGHSHVYWYRQLPEEGLKFMVYLQKENIIDESGMPKERFSAEFPKEGPSILRIQQVVRGDSAAYFCASSPRVDPGSEQYFGPGTRLTVT.

This clone was counted only a few times. The chain has TRBV18 and TRBJ2-1; 13 bases are shared with TRBD2. V was pared by 4 bases and J by 8 bases, with 5 bases of the junction left unmatched. CDR1 and CDR2 (germline): KGHSH, LQKENI. The CDR3 is made up of 15 amino acids. CDR3 sequence reads: CASSRTSGSGDEQFF. DNA for the CDR3: TGTGCCAGCTCACGGACTAGCGGGAGTGGCGATGAGCAGTTCTTC.

This clone is a singleton in its sample. The V and J genes are TRBV4-3 and TRBJ2-1, with 14 bases identical to TRBD2. Trimming removed 2 bases from V and 10 bases from J; junction bases left unmatched: 7. Per germline, CDR1 LGHNA and CDR2 YSLEER. The CDR3 consists of 16 residues. The CDR3: CASSQTGTSGSREQFF. The CDR3 DNA follows: TGCGCCAGCAGCCAAACCGGGACTAGCGGGAGTAGGGAGCAGTTCTTC.